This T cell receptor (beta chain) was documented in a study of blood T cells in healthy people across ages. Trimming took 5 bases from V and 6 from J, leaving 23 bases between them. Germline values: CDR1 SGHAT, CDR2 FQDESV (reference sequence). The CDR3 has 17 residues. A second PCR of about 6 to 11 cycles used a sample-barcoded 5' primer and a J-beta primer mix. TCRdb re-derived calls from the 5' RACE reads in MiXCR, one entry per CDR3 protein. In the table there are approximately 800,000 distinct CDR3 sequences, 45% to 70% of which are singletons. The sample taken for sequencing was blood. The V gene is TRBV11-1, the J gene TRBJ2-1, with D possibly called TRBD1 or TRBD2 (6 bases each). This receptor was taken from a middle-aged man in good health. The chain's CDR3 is CASSPPYTGEGGNEQFF. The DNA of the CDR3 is TGTGCCAGCAGCCCACCTTATACGGGTGAGGGGGGCAATGAGCAGTTCTTC.